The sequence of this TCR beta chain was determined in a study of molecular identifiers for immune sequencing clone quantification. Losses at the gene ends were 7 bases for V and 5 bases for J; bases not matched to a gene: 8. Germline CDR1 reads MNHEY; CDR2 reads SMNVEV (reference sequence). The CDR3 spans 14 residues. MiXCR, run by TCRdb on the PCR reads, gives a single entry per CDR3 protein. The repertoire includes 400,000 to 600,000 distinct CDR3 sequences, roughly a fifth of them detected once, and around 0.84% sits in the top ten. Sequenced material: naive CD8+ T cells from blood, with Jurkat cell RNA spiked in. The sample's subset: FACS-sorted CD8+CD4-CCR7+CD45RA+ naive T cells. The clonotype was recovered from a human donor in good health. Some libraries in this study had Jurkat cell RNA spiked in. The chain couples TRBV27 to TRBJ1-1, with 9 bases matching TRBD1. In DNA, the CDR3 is TGTGCCAGCACAAACACAGGGGGCTATACTGAAGCTTTCTTT. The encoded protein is CASTNTGGYTEAFF.